The 14 T cell receptor beta chains in this list originate from one sample, sequenced in a study of blood T cell repertoires in COVID-19. Sequencing was performed with immunoSEQ multiplex PCR; in TCRdb, only in-frame clones are kept and a portion is missing. The data hold some 41,000 clones, with 75% to 85% observed a single time. Material: peripheral blood. Source of these receptors: a man older than 75 in a cohort sampled during active COVID-19.

This clone is large by share. This chain uses TRBV9 with TRBJ2-2; D not certain. Germline V gives CDR1 SGDLS, CDR2 YYNGEE. This CDR3 spans 16 amino acids. Trimming removed 0 bases at V and 0 bases at J, with 9 bases between. The CDR3 region has the DNA TGTGCCAGCAGCGTAGCTAGGAAGACGAACACCGGGGAGCTGTTTTTT. It is translated as CASSVARKTNTGELFF.

The chain is built from TRBV2 and TRBJ1-6; no clear D. Between the trimmed V and J ends, which lost 5 bases and 7 bases, there was a span of 12 bases. CDR3 length equals 14 residues. Germline V gene lookup returns CDR1 SNHLY and CDR2 FYNNEI. CDR3 amino acids: CASSSAGLNSPLHF. In nucleotides, the CDR3 is TGTGCCAGCAGTAGTGCAGGTTTAAATTCACCCCTCCACTTT.

The rearrangement joins TRBV20-1 to TRBJ2-5; D unresolved. The germline CDR1 and CDR2 sequences are DFQATT and SNEGSKA (reference sequence). The CDR3 has 11 residues. DNA of the CDR3: TGCAGGGCCGAGGATCAAGAGACCCAGTACTTC. This gives the protein CRAEDQETQYF.

The rearrangement uses TRBV2 and TRBJ1-2, with D possibly being TRBD1 (5 bases). The V gene lost 6 bases and the J gene lost 2 bases, with 13 bases spanning the gap. CDR3 size: 14 residues. CDR1 and CDR2 (germline): SNHLY, FYNNEI. The CDR3 sequence: CASRAGQQNYGYTF. The DNA for the CDR3 is TGTGCCAGCAGGGCAGGGCAGCAGAACTATGGCTACACCTTC.

The V gene is TRBV19, the J gene TRBJ2-2; TRBD1 matches 9 bases. V shed 7 bases and J 7 bases; nucleotides not matched to a gene: 4. Germline CDR1 is LNHDA and CDR2 is SQIVND (reference sequence). The CDR3 is made up of 13 amino acids. CDR3 region: CASTDRGSGELFF. CDR3 in DNA: TGTGCCAGTACCGACAGGGGGAGCGGGGAGCTGTTTTTT.

The rearrangement uses TRBV20-1 and TRBJ2-1; the match to TRBD2 covers 9 bases. This CDR3 is 14 amino acids long. Per the germline V gene, CDR1 is DFQATT and CDR2 is SNEGSKA (reference sequence). V lost 3 bases and J lost 6; bases outside the gene matches: 6. In DNA, the CDR3 is TGCAGTGCTAGTTCTAGCGGGATGCGCAATGAGCAGTTCTTC. Encoded protein: CSASSSGMRNEQFF.

This clone has only one observation. J is TRBJ1-6 and V is TRBV5-1; D is uncertain. Trimming shortened V by 4 bases and J by 7 bases, and 6 bases separated the two germline ends. The CDR3 runs 12 residues. Germline assignment: CDR1 SGHRS and CDR2 YFSETQ. CDR3 amino acids: CASSELNSPLHF. The CDR3 coding sequence is TGCGCCAGCAGCGAACTAAATTCACCCCTCCACTTT.

The V and J genes are TRBV10-1 and TRBJ2-3, with 7 positions matching TRBD1. Trimming took 4 bases from V and 7 from J; bases not matched to a gene: 2. CDR1 and CDR2 from the germline V gene are WNHNN and SYGVQD (reference sequence). The CDR3 is 12 residues long. The CDR3 bases are TGCGCCAGCAGTGGACAGGGAAATACGCAGTATTTT. This gives the protein CASSGQGNTQYF.

This chain connects TRBV27 to TRBJ2-7; 7 bases align to TRBD1. J lost 2 bases, V lost 6 bases, and 10 bases had no gene match. The CDR3 spans 15 residues. Germline V gene lookup returns CDR1 MNHEY and CDR2 SMNVEV (reference sequence). DNA for the CDR3: TGTGCCAGCAGCCGTACGACAGGGAAGGCCTACGAGCAGTACTTC. Amino acids: CASSRTTGKAYEQYF.

The gene calls are TRBV5-1 and TRBJ2-5, with D maybe TRBD1 (6 bases). The germline CDR1 and CDR2 sequences are SGHRS and YFSETQ. The CDR3 runs to 15 residues. Trimming pared 1 base from V and 3 bases from J, leaving 13 bases between. CDR3 nucleotides: TGCGCCAGCAGCTTGAGCGCCTACAGGGAAGAGACCCAGTACTTC. Translated, it gives CASSLSAYREETQYF.

The chain employs TRBV7-2 and TRBJ1-2; 10 nucleotides match TRBD1. The CDR3 covers 16 residues. Germline lookup yields CDR1 SGHTA and CDR2 FQGNSA. Trimming removed 5 bases from V and 4 bases from J; junction bases left unmatched: 10. CDR3 sequence (DNA): TGTGCCAGCAGCCGGAGGGGACAGGGGATCGGCTATGGCTACACCTTC. It yields the protein CASSRRGQGIGYGYTF.

This clone occurred once. V usage is TRBV30 and J usage is TRBJ2-4, with 10 positions matching TRBD2. The junction had 6 bases not matched to a gene; V was cut back by 0 bases and J by 4 bases. The CDR3 loop spans 16 amino acids. Per germline, CDR1 GTSNPN and CDR2 SVGIG (reference sequence). CDR3 sequence reads: CAWSVKLAGAKNIQYF. The CDR3 DNA reads TGTGCCTGGAGTGTAAAGCTAGCGGGGGCTAAAAACATTCAGTACTTC.

This rearrangement joins TRBV5-1 to TRBJ2-3, with TRBD2 identical over 13 bases. J gave up 3 bases and V 6 bases, and 7 bases lay outside the gene matches. The germline CDR1 and CDR2 sequences are SGHRS and YFSETQ. The CDR3 covers 16 residues. This chain's CDR3 is CASNKGLAGFTDTQYF. For the CDR3, the DNA is TGCGCCAGCAACAAGGGACTAGCGGGATTTACAGATACGCAGTATTTT.

This clone has a handful of counts. This sequence joins TRBV5-1 and TRBJ1-2; TRBD1 aligns across 12 bases. Germline assignment: CDR1 SGHRS and CDR2 YFSETQ. The V gene end was trimmed by 4 bases and the J gene end by 6 bases; junction bases not matched to a gene: 13. The CDR3 consists of 17 residues. CDR3 protein: CASSPARGTGGTHGYTF. The CDR3 nucleotides are TGCGCCAGCAGCCCGGCACGTGGGACAGGGGGCACACATGGCTACACCTTC.